One sample yielded the 11 T cell receptor beta chains listed below, sequenced in a study of CD39 and CD103 CD8 tumor-infiltrating T cells. Data came from immunoSEQ multiplex PCR; TCRdb stores just in-frame clones and leaves some out. Here the sample spans just under 3,000 clones, about four fifths being singletons. What was sequenced was CD39- CD103- CD8+ T cells sorted from the tumor. Subset described: CD103-CD39- double-negative CD45RA- CD8 T cells. These TCRs come from a human donor with head and neck squamous cell carcinoma.

This chain uses TRBV7-9 with TRBJ1-3; D might be TRBD1 (6 bases). Deletions cut 0 bases from V and 4 bases from J, with 10 bases between. This CDR3 region has 15 residues. CDR1 and CDR2 from the germline V gene are SEHNR and FQNEAQ (reference sequence). CDR3 bases: TGTGCCAGCAGCTTAGCAATACAGGGAGGAAACACCATATATTTT. Protein: CASSLAIQGGNTIYF.

J is TRBJ2-7 and V is TRBV9, with D maybe TRBD1 (5 bases). Per the germline V gene, CDR1 is SGDLS and CDR2 is YYNGEE. The CDR3 loop spans 14 amino acids. V lost 0 bases and J lost 2, with 9 bases in between. CDR3 sequence: CASSVEEGAYEQYF. The CDR3 DNA is TGTGCCAGCAGCGTAGAGGAAGGGGCCTACGAGCAGTACTTC.

The chain employs TRBV6-1 and TRBJ2-1; TRBD2 matches 10 bases. This CDR3 is built from 15 residues. V lost 2 bases, J lost 2 bases, and 0 bases stayed unmatched. Germline V gives CDR1 MNHNS, CDR2 SASEGT. CDR3 sequence (DNA): TGTGCCAGCAGTGAACTAGCGGGGGCCTACAATGAGCAGTTCTTC. Its protein product is CASSELAGAYNEQFF.

The chain recombines TRBV30 with TRBJ2-2; TRBD1 aligns across 7 bases. Germline V lookup: CDR1 GTSNPN, CDR2 SVGIG (reference sequence). Trimming at V came to 4 bases and at J to 4 bases, leaving 6 bases not matched to a gene. CDR3 length equals 14 residues. As DNA, the CDR3 is TGTGCCTGGAAGACAGGGAGAGGCACCGGGGAGCTGTTTTTT. Translated, it gives CAWKTGRGTGELFF.

This clone is a singleton in its sample. V usage is TRBV5-5 and J usage is TRBJ1-6; D is ambiguous. CDR3 length: 17 amino acids. The V end was cut by 3 bases, the J end by 0 bases, with 13 bases between. Looked up from germline, CDR1 is SGHKS and CDR2 is YYEKEE (reference sequence). The DNA for the CDR3 is TGTGCCAGCAGCTCCCGGGAGGCCAGCTCCTATAATTCACCCCTCCACTTT. Its protein is CASSSREASSYNSPLHF.

This chain uses TRBV15 with TRBJ1-5; possible D gene TRBD1, 5 bases. The CDR3 length is 17 residues. V lost 0 bases and J lost 7, with 19 bases in between. CDR1 and CDR2 (germline): LNHNV, YYDKDF (reference sequence). CDR3 DNA sequence: TGTGCCACCAGCAGAGATTCAGGTATCGGGGGATCCCAGCCCCAGCATTTT. The encoded protein is CATSRDSGIGGSQPQHF.

The rearrangement uses TRBV2 and TRBJ1-1, with D possibly being TRBD1 (6 bases). The V end was cut by 8 bases, the J end by 3 bases, with 13 bases between. Germline V lookup: CDR1 SNHLY, CDR2 FYNNEI. The CDR3 sequence is 13 residues long. The chain's CDR3 is CASEGGVDTEAFF. The CDR3 DNA reads as TGTGCCAGCGAGGGGGGGGTCGACACTGAAGCTTTCTTT.

The gene calls are TRBV9 and TRBJ2-1; 11 bases fit TRBD1. CDR3 length: 14 residues. From germline, CDR1 is SGDLS and CDR2 YYNGEE. With V trimmed by 3 bases and J by 5 bases, 1 base remained unmatched. CDR3 amino acids: CASSEGQGDNEQFF. In nucleotides, the CDR3 is TGTGCCAGCAGCGAGGGACAGGGGGACAATGAGCAGTTCTTC.

The chain links TRBV7-9 to TRBJ2-1, with a tentative D call TRBD2 (7 bases). Germline values: CDR1 SEHNR, CDR2 FQNEAQ (reference sequence). This CDR3 region has 17 residues. The V gene lost 4 bases and the J gene lost 4 bases, with 20 bases spanning the gap. CDR3 bases: TGTGCCAGCAGCTCCTTGTCGGGGGGCCGACTATACAATGAGCAGTTCTTC. It encodes CASSSLSGGRLYNEQFF.

The genes are TRBV5-1 and TRBJ2-7; 10 positions agree with TRBD1. Germline assignment: CDR1 SGHRS and CDR2 YFSETQ. The CDR3 is 14 amino acids. With 5 bases clipped from V and 7 bases from J, the junction kept 9 bases outside the gene matches. CDR3 in amino acids: CASSLGTGVMEQYF. CDR3 nucleotide sequence: TGCGCCAGCAGTTTAGGGACAGGGGTTATGGAGCAGTACTTC.

The chain couples TRBV6-4 to TRBJ2-3, with 9 positions matching TRBD2. CDR1 MRHNA and CDR2 SNTAGT come from the germline V gene. V was pared by 2 bases and J by 4 bases, with 4 bases of the junction left unmatched. This CDR3 spans 15 amino acids. The CDR3 is CASSDDSGGPDTQYF. CDR3 sequence (DNA): TGTGCCAGCAGTGACGATAGCGGGGGACCAGATACGCAGTATTTT.